A selection of T cell receptor beta chains follows, all from one sample in a study of CD8 T cells in ankylosing spondylitis. A single record per CDR3 protein comes from TCRdb applying MiXCR to the 5' RACE reads. The top ten clones hold around 3.5% of a sample with more than 500,000 distinct CDR3 sequences, about 5.4% of them seen once. Material: blood, either unsorted or a sorted T cell fraction (not recorded which). The source of these receptors is a male donor with ankylosing spondylitis. Both conserved end residues are part of each CDR3. The D gene is left open where the match is weak. Clone size appears in some rows only: once, few, many, or a class for an expanded clone.

>TRBD2|TRBV20-1|TRBJ2-7|many
TGCAGTGCTCCAACCACTCCTCCAGCGGGAGCCTACGAGCAGTACTTC
CSAPTTPPAGAYEQYF
>NA|TRBV7-2|TRBJ1-2|many
TGTGCCAGCAGCCGGACAGCTAACTATGGCTACACCTTC
CASSRTANYGYTF
>NA|TRBV7-9|TRBJ2-7|many
TGTGCCAGCAGCTCCGGACAGATCTACGAGCAGTACTTC
CASSSGQIYEQYF
>NA|TRBV5-5|TRBJ2-2|many
TGTGCCAGCAGCTTTTCCCTGAGTGTCGGAATCACCGGGGAGCTGTTTTTT
CASSFSLSVGITGELFF
>NA|TRBV7-9|TRBJ2-7|many
TGTGCCAGCAGCCCTCCCGGCGTGGAGTACGAGCAGTACTTC
CASSPPGVEYEQYF
>NA|TRBV19|TRBJ1-2|few
TGTGCCAGTAGTGGGACTTCCTGGGGCTACACCTTC
CASSGTSWGYTF
>NA|TRBV29-1|TRBJ2-5|many
TGCAGCGTGTCACAGGGAGAGACCCAGTACTTC
CSVSQGETQYF
>NA|TRBV27|TRBJ2-7|NA
TGTGCCAGCAGTTTCCTGGTCTCTGGCTCCTACGAGCAGTACTTC
CASSFLVSGSYEQYF
>NA|TRBV29-1|TRBJ2-1|few
TGCAGCGCGATAGTGAGCTCCTACAATGAGCAGTTCTTC
CSAIVSSYNEQFF
>NA|TRBV29-1|TRBJ2-1|many
TGCAGCGTTTACCGGACTGGGTACAATGAGCAGTTCTTC
CSVYRTGYNEQFF
>TRBD2|TRBV5-1|TRBJ2-7|few
TGCGCCAGCAGCGCAACTAGCGGGGGGAGCGGCGAGCAGTACTTC
CASSATSGGSGEQYF
>TRBD1|TRBV7-9|TRBJ2-1|many
TGTGCCAGCAGCTTACCGGGACAGGGGCATGAGCAGTTCTTC
CASSLPGQGHEQFF
>NA|TRBV5-6|TRBJ2-5|many
TGTGCCAGCAGCTTCCTCCCGACGGGGGCAGAGACCCAGTACTTC
CASSFLPTGAETQYF
>NA|TRBV10-1|TRBJ1-2|many
TGCGCCAGCCCCCGGACAGCTGACTACACCTTC
CASPRTADYTF
>TRBD1|TRBV7-9|TRBJ2-6|few
TGTGCCAGCAGCGCACGAGAGGGACAGTTCAACGTCCTGACTTTC
CASSAREGQFNVLTF
>NA|TRBV28|TRBJ2-6|many
TGTGCCAGCAGTTCCGGACTGTCTGGGGCCAACGTCCTGACTTTC
CASSSGLSGANVLTF
>NA|TRBV6-1|TRBJ2-7|many
TGTGCCAGCAGCGCGCGACCCCAATCCTCCTACGAGCAGTACTTC
CASSARPQSSYEQYF
>TRBD2|TRBV4-2|TRBJ2-1|NA
TGTGCCAGCAGCTTAGAACTAGCGGGGGGGACCTGGTTCTTC
CASSLELAGGTWFF
>NA|TRBV20-1|TRBJ1-4|many
TGCAGTGCTGCCCGGACCCCCAGGACTAATGAAAAACTGTTTTTT
CSAARTPRTNEKLFF
>NA|TRBV12-3/TRBV12-4|TRBJ2-1|many
TGTGCCAGCAGTCCCTGGCGGCTAAGGGAGCAGTTCTTC
CASSPWRLREQFF
>NA|TRBV5-1|TRBJ2-7|many
TGCGCCAGCAGCGGCTTACAGGGCGCCTACGAGCAGTACTTC
CASSGLQGAYEQYF
>TRBD1|TRBV10-3|TRBJ2-1|many
TGTGCCATCGGACAGGGGCTCTACAATGAGCAGTTCTTC
CAIGQGLYNEQFF
>TRBD1|TRBV12-3/TRBV12-4|TRBJ1-1|many
TGTGCCAGCAGTTGGACAGGGAATGGGTTGAACACTGAAGCTTTCTTT
CASSWTGNGLNTEAFF
>NA|TRBV6-1|TRBJ2-1|many
TGTGCCAGCAGTGAAGCAGCCCCACCCTACAATGAGCAGTTCTTC
CASSEAAPPYNEQFF
>NA|TRBV10-3|TRBJ2-5|many
TGTGCCATCAGAATTCAAGGCACAATTCCGGGTCAAGAGACCCAGTACTTC
CAIRIQGTIPGQETQYF
>NA|TRBV19|TRBJ1-5|many
TGTGCCAGTAGAAGCGGCAGCTATAGCAATCAGCCCCAGCATTTT
CASRSGSYSNQPQHF
>TRBD1|TRBV5-1|TRBJ1-1|many
TGCGCCAGCAGCCCGGGACAGGGGAAGAACACTGAAGCTTTCTTT
CASSPGQGKNTEAFF
>NA|TRBV4-2|TRBJ1-2|many
TGTGCCAGCAGCCTTCGATGGGGGGCCCATGGCTACACCTTC
CASSLRWGAHGYTF
>NA|TRBV9|TRBJ1-1|many
TGTGCCAGCAGCGTCGGGCCACAGAACACTGAAGCTTTCTTT
CASSVGPQNTEAFF
>NA|TRBV29-1|TRBJ2-7|many
TGCAGCGCACCCCTGGGCCCCTCCTACGAGCAGTACTTC
CSAPLGPSYEQYF
>NA|TRBV9|TRBJ2-5|many
TGTGCCAGCAGCGTACGAGGGGGGGCCTGGGAGACCCAGTACTTC
CASSVRGGAWETQYF